The present T cell receptor beta chain was sequenced within a study of cytomegalovirus exposure and HLA in healthy donors (dated by TCRdb to the late 2010s). Regarding the complete study: In an earlier analysis of 550 to 750 of the donors, 250 to 300 Gb of sequence data and 117 million unique TCR beta sequences from roughly 180 million T cells were reported. An early release covering around 630 HLA-typed donors comprised about 300 gigabases of sequencing data and tens of millions of unique TCR sequences. The genetic ancestry cluster associated with self-reported Caucasian donors included around four fifths of the 398 genotyped donors. The study aimed to test whether signatures of past pathogen exposure could be identified by cataloging public T cell receptors. The study profiled the T cell repertoires of hundreds of subjects by immunosequencing and related them to cytomegalovirus serostatus. Besides the first cohort of about 730 subjects, a separate validation cohort made up of 90 to 150 different subjects was used. High-throughput TCR immunosequencing, statistical association of individual TCRs with disease status, and machine learning were combined to predict cytomegalovirus infection status. To study patterns of TCR occurrence, a later analysis re-analyzed previously published TCR beta repertoires from around 700 donors and added high-resolution HLA genotyping. The later analysis used no new phenotypic data to find candidate immune exposures, relying instead on TCR beta sequences and their occurrence across donors. In an earlier analysis of 587 of the donors, high-throughput TCR beta sequencing was used to judge whether each TCR beta V gene segment behaved as functional or pseudogenic. Donor age, sex, ethnicity and CMV serostatus were collected together with the repertoire data. Genome-wide SNP genotypes for about 55% of the 666 donors were used in a later genetic analysis, which treated that subset as a discovery cohort. Every repertoire in the discovery cohort had been generated on one and the same sequencing platform. Both class I and class II loci were covered by HLA typing, at four-digit resolution. The number of typed donors differed by locus: roughly 620-640 for A, B, C, DRB1 and DQB1; approximately 530 for DQA1; about 600 for DPA1; and about 450 for DPB1. About 5 DR-DQ haplotypes were handled as single units for association and clustering, since linkage in the cohort was strong. Among 398 genotyped donors of the cohort, an average of 235,054 unique TCR beta nucleotide sequences were sequenced per donor, roughly 18% of them non-productive. Paper-wide results and their limitations: An association between a missense DCLRE1C variant and V-gene and J-gene trimming of TCR beta chains was found in a later genetic analysis and replicated in an independent cohort. In vitro tests confirmed that a few of the cytomegalovirus-associated TCR beta chains recognize cytomegalovirus antigens. Specific HLA alleles were associated with 16,951 TCR beta sequences at a false discovery rate of 0.05 in a later analysis. A later analysis found that most CMV-associated TCR beta chains appeared HLA-restricted, with HLA associations seemingly driven largely by CMV exposure. Some IMGT-functional V segments, including TRBV6-2 and TRBV6-3, could not be told apart with the 87-base-pair reads, so those segments were excluded. Strong co-occurrence of HLA alleles, especially DR and DQ, made assigning TCR associations to individual alleles difficult. In an earlier analysis of approximately 590 of the donors, most TCR beta V segments appeared in productive rearrangements about 87% or about 30% of the time, broadly matching IMGT annotations. The authors suggested that the approach could potentially be extended to other disease states and immunological phenotypes. For the cohort, immune exposure information was limited to CMV serostatus. In this cohort, only TCR beta chains were sequenced, and detectable features were limited by the absence of alpha or paired-chain data. Sequencing depth was assumed to be roughly uniform across donors in the presence/absence analyses, though that assumption may not hold. Several of the top co-occurrence clusters appeared to be linked to parvovirus B19, influenza, CMV and Epstein-Barr virus, according to a later analysis. The study gave a list of under 200 TCR beta chains associated with cytomegalovirus. The classifier was reported to diagnose cytomegalovirus status with high specificity and sensitivity in both the original cohort and the validation cohort. A cluster of highly shared sequence variants was judged likely to be a technical artifact of the sequencing pipeline. Linkage disequilibrium might explain the correlated functional status among segregating V segments, but an unknown experimental factor could not be excluded. Most TCR sequences were seen in very few donors, while some public TCRs were found in many individuals. In a later analysis, HLA-associated TCR beta chains were found to be more clonally expanded and to have lower generation probabilities than equally common non-associated chains. A later analysis found that TCR association rates varied across HLA loci, with DRB1 alleles showing the most associated TCRs and HLA-C alleles the fewest. Because some donors lacked HLA typing at each locus, the association tests relied only on the typed subset. Because counts were too low, about 15 rarely observed V segments, including chromosome 9 orphons, were left out of the earlier analysis of 587 of the donors. A further reported finding was that TCR beta sequences accurately predicted the HLA-A and HLA-B alleles for most subjects in the first cohort. According to a later genetic analysis, donors in an Asian-associated ancestry cluster had fewer N-insertions in productive TCRs than the approximately 670-donor mean.

From cysteine to phenylalanine, the CDR3 is 13 amino acids long. Only CDR3 DNA remains: 39 bases, in frame from the first base. As encoded in the germline V gene, CDR1 is WSHSY while CDR2 is SAAADI. Trimming leaves V shorter by 10 bases and J shorter by 10 bases, with the junction holding 8 bases beyond the gene matches. The library relied on the immunoSEQ multiplex PCR assay. A mixture of 60 forward primers for TCR Vbeta segments and 13 reverse primers for TCR Jbeta segments was used in the multiplex PCR. The CDR3 region of rearranged TCR beta genes was amplified from genomic DNA with a multiplex PCR assay. The Illumina HiSeq System was used to sequence the amplified TCR beta libraries as 87-base-pair reads. Turning to the authors' computational methods: A later analysis tallied approximately 87 million unique TCR beta chains across the 610 or so repertoires, and around 12 million of those chains were shared by two or more donors. Raw reads were error-corrected and collapsed into unique sequences with a nearest-neighbor algorithm that merged closely related sequences to remove PCR and sequencing errors. CDR3 sequences were aligned to IMGT reference sequences to assign V, D and J gene segments. For a sequence to be retained, a match of at least six nucleotides was required to both a V gene segment and a J gene segment. A rearrangement counted as productive if the CDR3 had no stop codons and remained in frame with V and J, and every other rearrangement counted as non-productive. CDR3 was defined by IMGT convention, running from the second conserved V-encoded cysteine to the conserved J-encoded phenylalanine. The earlier analysis of about 590 of the donors excluded sequences that lacked an unambiguous match to a single V gene segment. An earlier analysis of approximately 590 of the donors called V segments functional above 56.7% productive rearrangements and segregating when the between-donor standard deviation exceeded 5%. A statistical classification framework was built to diagnose cytomegalovirus status from the catalog of TCR beta chain sequences. V and J gene assignment, in a later analysis, came from comparing TCR nucleotide sequences with IMGT/GENE-DB human TR gene sequences. Using the TCRdist pipeline, a later analysis assigned CDR3 sequences along with most-parsimonious VDJ recombination scenarios. A later analysis defined each TCR beta chain by its CDR3 amino acid sequence plus V-gene family, and excluded reads lacking a unique V-gene family. A later analysis removed 592 highly shared, low-generation-probability nucleotide sequences to deal with suspected cross-contamination and a sequencing artifact. In a later analysis, a clonal expansion index for each public chain was calculated from normalized within-repertoire ranks of inferred template counts. In a later analysis, generation probabilities were computed using a VDJ recombination model fitted to out-of-frame rearrangements, and the results were checked against IGoR. A later analysis scored TCR-TCR, TCR-HLA and TCR-CMV co-occurrence with hypergeometric tests, applying a repertoire-size bias correction to TCR pairs. In a later analysis, false discovery rates were estimated by permuting HLA or CMV assignments 20 times. In a later analysis, co-occurring TCRs were grouped using DBSCAN, with TCRdist sequence similarity added in when clustering inside HLA-allele-positive subsets. Co-occurrence clustering excluded repertoires with fewer than 30,000 or more than 120,000 public chains, plus five with anomalous nucleotide sharing. The immuneACCESS repertoire file appears here via TCRdb, limited to in-frame rearrangements. These files lack a portion of the clones; in checked studies, under half of the deficit traces to unresolved V genes, and the cause of the others is not known. V, J and clone size derive from that table, while D and trimming were established from the DNA sequence. Recorded for this sample are about 82,000 clones; roughly four fifths of them occurred a single time. 6.2% of the sample is taken by the ten largest.

Comment on this clone: Its antigen remains unidentified. Base-call qualities are not available, and no considerably larger clone is one nucleotide away.

The cohort consisted of 670 or so healthy bone marrow donors. All cohort members were sampled while nominally healthy, although unrecorded immune exposures were likely present. The donor tested CMV seropositive, placing the donor among the 289 seropositive members of the cohort. Each donor provided a peripheral blood sample, and peripheral blood mononuclear cells were used for TCR beta sequencing. Genomic DNA extraction from the blood cell samples was performed with the Qiagen DNeasy Blood Extraction Kit. The TCR sequence derives from a woman between 50 and 59 years old in good health and CMV-seropositive. The V and J segments used are TRBV10-2 and TRBJ2-4, with 12 bases in between that match TRBD2. Source material: PBMCs. The CDR3 protein sequence reads: CATQTSGSYIQYF. At the DNA level, the sequence is TGCGCCACCCAGACTAGCGGGAGCTATATTCAGTACTTC.